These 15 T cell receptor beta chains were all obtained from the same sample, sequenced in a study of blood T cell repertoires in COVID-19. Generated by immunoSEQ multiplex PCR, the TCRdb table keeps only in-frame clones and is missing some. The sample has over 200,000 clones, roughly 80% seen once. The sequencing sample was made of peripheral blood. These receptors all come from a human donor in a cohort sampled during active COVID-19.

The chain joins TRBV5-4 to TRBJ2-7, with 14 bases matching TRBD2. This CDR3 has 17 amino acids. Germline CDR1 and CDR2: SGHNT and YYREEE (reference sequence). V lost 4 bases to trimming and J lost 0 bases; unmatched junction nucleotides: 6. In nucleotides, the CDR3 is TGTGCCAGCAGCCAAGGTGGGACTAGCGGGAGCTCCTACGAGCAGTACTTC. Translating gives CASSQGGTSGSSYEQYF.

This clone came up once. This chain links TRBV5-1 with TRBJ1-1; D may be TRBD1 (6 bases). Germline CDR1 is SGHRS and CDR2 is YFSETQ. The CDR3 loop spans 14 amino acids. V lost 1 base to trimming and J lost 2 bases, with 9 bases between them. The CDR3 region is CASSLSGGNTEAFF. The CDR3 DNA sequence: TGCGCCAGCAGCTTGTCTGGGGGCAACACTGAAGCTTTCTTT.

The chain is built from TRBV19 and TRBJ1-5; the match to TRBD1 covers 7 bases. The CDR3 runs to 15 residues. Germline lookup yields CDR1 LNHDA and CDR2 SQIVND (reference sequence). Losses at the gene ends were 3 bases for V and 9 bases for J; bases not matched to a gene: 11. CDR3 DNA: TGTGCCAGTAGTATGTTTCAGGGGGTTGTAAGGCCCCAGCATTTT. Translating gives CASSMFQGVVRPQHF.

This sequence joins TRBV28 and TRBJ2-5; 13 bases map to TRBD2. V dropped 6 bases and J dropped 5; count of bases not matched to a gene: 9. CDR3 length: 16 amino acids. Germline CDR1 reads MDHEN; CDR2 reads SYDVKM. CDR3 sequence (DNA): TGTGCCAGCAGGAGACTAGCGGGAGGATTAAGGGAGACCCAGTACTTC. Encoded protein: CASRRLAGGLRETQYF.

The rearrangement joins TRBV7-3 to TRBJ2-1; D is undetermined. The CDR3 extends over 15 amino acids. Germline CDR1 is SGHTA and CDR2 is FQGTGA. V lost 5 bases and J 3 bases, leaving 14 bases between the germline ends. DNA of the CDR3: TGTGCCAGCAGCCCAACTGGCGGTCTCTACAATGAGCAGTTCTTC. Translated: CASSPTGGLYNEQFF.

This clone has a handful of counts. The CDR3 nucleotides are TGTGCCAGCAGCGTACTAGCGGGAATATACAATGAGCAGTTCTTC. This translates into CASSVLAGIYNEQFF. V and J are TRBV5-6 and TRBJ2-1, with 10 nucleotides matching TRBD2. V gave up 4 bases and J gave up 4 bases; unmatched junction bases: 5. Germline assignment: CDR1 SGHDT and CDR2 YYEEEE. The CDR3 is made up of 15 amino acids.

The CDR3 nucleotides are TGTGCCAGCAGCTTTGCGGGAGTGGTCACCGGGGAGCTGTTTTTT. Protein sequence: CASSFAGVVTGELFF. This chain uses TRBV7-9 with TRBJ2-2, with 7 positions matching TRBD2. V was clipped by 3 bases and J by 4 bases; unmatched bases: 5. The CDR3 consists of 15 residues. Germline CDR1 is SEHNR and CDR2 is FQNEAQ (reference sequence). Full variable domain (missing parts from reference TRBV7-9 and TRBJ2-2): DTGVSQNPRHKITKRGQNVTFRCDPISEHNRLYWYRQTLGQGPEFLTYFQNEAQLEKSRLLSDRFSAERPKGSFSTLEIQRTEQGDSAMYLCASSFAGVVTGELFFGEGSRLTVL.

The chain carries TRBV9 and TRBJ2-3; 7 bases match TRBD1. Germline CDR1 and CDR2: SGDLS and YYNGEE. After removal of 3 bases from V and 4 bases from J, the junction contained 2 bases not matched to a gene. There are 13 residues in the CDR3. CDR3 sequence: CASSEDRPDTQYF. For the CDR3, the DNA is TGTGCCAGCAGCGAGGACAGGCCAGATACGCAGTATTTT.

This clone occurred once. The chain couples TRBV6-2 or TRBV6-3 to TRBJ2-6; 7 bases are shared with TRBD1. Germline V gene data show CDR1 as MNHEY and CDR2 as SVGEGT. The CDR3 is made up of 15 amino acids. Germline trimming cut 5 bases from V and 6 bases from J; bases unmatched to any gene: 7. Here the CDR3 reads CASSQSDRVANVLTF. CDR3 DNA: TGTGCCAGCAGTCAGTCCGACAGGGTGGCCAACGTCCTGACTTTC.

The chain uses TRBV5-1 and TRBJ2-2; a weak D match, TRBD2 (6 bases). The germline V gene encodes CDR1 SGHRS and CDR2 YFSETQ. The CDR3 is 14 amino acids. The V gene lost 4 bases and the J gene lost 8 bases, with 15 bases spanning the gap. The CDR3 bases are TGCGCCAGCAGCGTAAGACGGGAGTCAGGGGAGCTGTTTTTT. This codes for CASSVRRESGELFF.

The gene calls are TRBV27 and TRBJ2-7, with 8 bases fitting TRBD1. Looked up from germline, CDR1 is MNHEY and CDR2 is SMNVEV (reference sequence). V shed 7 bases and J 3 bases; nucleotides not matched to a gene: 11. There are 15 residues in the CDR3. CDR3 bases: TGTGCCAGCATCCCTGTAGGTACAGGGGGCTACGAGCAGTACTTC. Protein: CASIPVGTGGYEQYF.

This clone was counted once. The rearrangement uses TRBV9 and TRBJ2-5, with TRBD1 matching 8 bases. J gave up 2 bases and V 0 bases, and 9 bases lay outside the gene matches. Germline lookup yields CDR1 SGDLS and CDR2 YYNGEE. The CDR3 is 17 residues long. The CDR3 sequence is CASSVGWGTGGQETQYF. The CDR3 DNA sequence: TGTGCCAGCAGCGTAGGTTGGGGGACAGGAGGTCAAGAGACCCAGTACTTC.

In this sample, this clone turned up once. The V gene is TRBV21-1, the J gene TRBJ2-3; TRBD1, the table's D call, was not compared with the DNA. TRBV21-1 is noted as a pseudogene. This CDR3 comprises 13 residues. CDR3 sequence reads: CARTGGWADTQYF. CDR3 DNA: TGTGCCAGGACAGGGGGCTGGGCAGATACGCAGTATTTT.

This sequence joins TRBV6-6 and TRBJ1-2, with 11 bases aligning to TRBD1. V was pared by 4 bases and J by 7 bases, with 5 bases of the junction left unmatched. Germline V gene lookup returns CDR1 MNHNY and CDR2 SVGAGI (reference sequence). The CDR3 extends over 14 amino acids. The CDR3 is CASSSAGQGGGYTF. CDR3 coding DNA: TGTGCCAGCAGTTCAGCGGGACAGGGGGGTGGCTACACCTTC.

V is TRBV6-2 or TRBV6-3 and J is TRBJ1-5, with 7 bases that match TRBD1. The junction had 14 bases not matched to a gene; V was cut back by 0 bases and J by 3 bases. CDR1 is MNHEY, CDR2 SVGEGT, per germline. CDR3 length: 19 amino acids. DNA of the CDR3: TGTGCCAGCAGTTACTCGGAAAGTTCACAGGGGAAGGCCAATCAGCCCCAGCATTTT. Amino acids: CASSYSESSQGKANQPQHF.